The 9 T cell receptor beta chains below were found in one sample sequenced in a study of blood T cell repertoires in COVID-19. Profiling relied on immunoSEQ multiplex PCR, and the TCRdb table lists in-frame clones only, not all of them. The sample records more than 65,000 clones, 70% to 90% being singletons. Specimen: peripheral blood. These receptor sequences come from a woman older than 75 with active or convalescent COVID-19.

In nucleotides, the CDR3 is TGTGCCAGCAGCCGCGGGACTCCCTCCCCCACTGGGGCCAACGTCCTGACTTTC. It codes for CASSRGTPSPTGANVLTF. This chain links TRBV3-1 (or the pseudogene TRBV3-2) with TRBJ2-6, with a tentative D call TRBD2 (6 bases). The germline V gene encodes CDR1 LGHDT and CDR2 YNNKEL (reference sequence). The V end was cut by 4 bases, the J end by 2 bases, with 18 bases between. The CDR3 length is 18 residues.

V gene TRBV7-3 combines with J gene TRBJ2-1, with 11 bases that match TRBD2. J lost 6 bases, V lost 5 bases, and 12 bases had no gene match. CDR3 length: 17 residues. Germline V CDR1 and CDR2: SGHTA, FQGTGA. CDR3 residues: CASSPGPSGGSGNEQFF. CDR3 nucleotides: TGTGCCAGCAGCCCCGGGCCTAGCGGGGGGTCCGGCAATGAGCAGTTCTTC.

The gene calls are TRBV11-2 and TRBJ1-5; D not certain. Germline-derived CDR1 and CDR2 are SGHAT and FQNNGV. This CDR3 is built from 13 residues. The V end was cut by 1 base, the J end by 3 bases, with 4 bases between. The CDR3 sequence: CASSLGPNQPQHF. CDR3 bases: TGTGCCAGCAGCTTAGGGCCCAATCAGCCCCAGCATTTT.

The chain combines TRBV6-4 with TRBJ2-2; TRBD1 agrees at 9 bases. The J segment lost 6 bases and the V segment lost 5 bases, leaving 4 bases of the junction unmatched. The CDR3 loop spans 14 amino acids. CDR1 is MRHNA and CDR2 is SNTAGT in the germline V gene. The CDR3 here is CASSTQGAAGELFF. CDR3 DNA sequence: TGTGCCAGCAGTACACAGGGGGCGGCCGGGGAGCTGTTTTTT.

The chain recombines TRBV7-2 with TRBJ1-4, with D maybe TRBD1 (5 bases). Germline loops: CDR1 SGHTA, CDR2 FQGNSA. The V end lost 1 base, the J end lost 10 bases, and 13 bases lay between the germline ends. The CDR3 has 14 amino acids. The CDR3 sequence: CASSLEGPPSKLFF. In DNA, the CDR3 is TGTGCCAGCAGCTTAGAGGGGCCACCCTCAAAACTGTTTTTT. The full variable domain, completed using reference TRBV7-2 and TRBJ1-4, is GAGVSQSPSNKVTEKGKDVELRCDPISGHTALYWYRQSLGQGLEFLIYFQGNSAPDKSGLPSDRFSAERTGGSVSTLTIQRTQQEDSAVYLCASSLEGPPSKLFFGSGTQLSVL.

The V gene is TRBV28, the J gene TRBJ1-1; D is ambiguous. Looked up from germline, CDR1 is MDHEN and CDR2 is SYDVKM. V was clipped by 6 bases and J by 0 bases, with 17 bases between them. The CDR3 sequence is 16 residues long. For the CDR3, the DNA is TGTGCCAGCAGCCCAAGACGGGGAATAATGAACACTGAAGCTTTCTTT. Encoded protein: CASSPRRGIMNTEAFF.

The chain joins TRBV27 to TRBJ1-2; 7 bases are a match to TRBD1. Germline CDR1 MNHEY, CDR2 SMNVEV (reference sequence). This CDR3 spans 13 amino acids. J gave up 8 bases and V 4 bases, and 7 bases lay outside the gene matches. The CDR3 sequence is CASSSPGGWGYTF. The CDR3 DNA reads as TGTGCCAGCAGTTCCCCAGGGGGTTGGGGCTACACCTTC.

In DNA form, the CDR3 reads TGTGCCAGCTCACCAATGGGGACAGGGGATGAAGCTTTCTTT. Translated, it gives CASSPMGTGDEAFF. This sequence joins TRBV18 and TRBJ1-1; 10 bases map to TRBD1. There are 14 residues in the CDR3. V shed 2 bases and J 7 bases; nucleotides not matched to a gene: 4. The germline V gene has CDR1 KGHSH and CDR2 LQKENI. The whole variable domain, remainder taken from reference TRBV18 and TRBJ1-1, is NAGVMQNPRHLVRRRGQEARLRCSPMKGHSHVYWYRQLPEEGLKFMVYLQKENIIDESGMPKERFSAEFPKEGPSILRIQQVVRGDSAAYFCASSPMGTGDEAFFGQGTRLTVV.

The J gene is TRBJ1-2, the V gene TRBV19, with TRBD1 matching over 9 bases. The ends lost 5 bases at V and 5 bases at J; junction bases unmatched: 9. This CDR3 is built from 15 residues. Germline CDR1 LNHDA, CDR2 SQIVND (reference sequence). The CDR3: CASSGRRTGEYGYTF. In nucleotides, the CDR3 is TGTGCCAGTAGTGGCAGGAGGACAGGGGAGTATGGCTACACCTTC.